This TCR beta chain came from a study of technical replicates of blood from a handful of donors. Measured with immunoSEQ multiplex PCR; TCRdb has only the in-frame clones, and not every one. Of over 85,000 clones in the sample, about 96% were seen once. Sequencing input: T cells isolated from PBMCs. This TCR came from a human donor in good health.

In nucleotides, the CDR3 is TGTGCCTGGAGTCCCAGTCATCGGGAGGGCTTCAATGAGCAGTTCTTC. The encoded protein is CAWSPSHREGFNEQFF. The chain links TRBV30 to TRBJ2-1; the match to TRBD2 covers 8 bases. After removal of 2 bases from V and 6 bases from J, the junction contained 12 bases not matched to a gene. CDR1 is GTSNPN, CDR2 SVGIG, per germline (reference sequence). This CDR3 comprises 16 residues.